This passage covers 32 T cell receptor beta chains from one sample sequenced in a study of cytomegalovirus exposure and HLA in healthy donors. The PCR had 60 Vbeta and 13 Jbeta primers. Only in-frame clones appear in the TCRdb table, and some are missing; sequencing was by immunoSEQ multiplex PCR. Here the sample spans tens of thousands of clones, over 75% being singletons. Sequencing used PBMCs. These receptors originate from a man in his fifties or sixties in good health and CMV-seronegative.

The genes are TRBV6-1 and TRBJ1-3, with a possible D match to TRBD1 (6 bases). Trimming pared 4 bases from V and 4 bases from J, leaving 14 bases between. CDR3 length equals 15 residues. Germline assignment: CDR1 MNHNS and CDR2 SASEGT. DNA for the CDR3: TGTGCCAGCAGTGTGGGAACAGGGAGAGGAAACACCATATATTTT. Its protein product is CASSVGTGRGNTIYF.

This rearrangement joins TRBV1 to TRBJ2-3; the table's D call of TRBD2 was not tested on the DNA. TRBV1 is reported as a pseudogene. The CDR3 sequence is 16 residues long. CDR3 in amino acids: CTSSPLPGLCTDTQYF. For the CDR3, the DNA is TGCACCAGCAGTCCTTTACCGGGACTGTGCACAGATACGCAGTATTTT.

Details on this clone: The junction and the germline gene differ at one end; a read error may be behind it. The chain couples TRBV7-9 to TRBJ2-1, with 11 bases that match TRBD2. From germline, CDR1 is SEHNR and CDR2 FQNEAQ (reference sequence). This CDR3 has 16 residues. The CDR3 spells CASSLGLAGGGREQLF. CDR3 nucleotide sequence: TGTGCCAGCAGCTTGGGGCTAGCGGGAGGCGGGAGGGAGCAGCTCTTC. Full variable domain (remainder filled in from reference TRBV7-9 and TRBJ2-1): DTGVSQNPRHKITKRGQNVTFRCDPISEHNRLYWYRQTLGQGPEFLTYFQNEAQLEKSRLLSDRFSAERPKGSFSTLEIQRTEQGDSAMYLCASSLGLAGGGREQLFGPGTRLTVL.

The V and J genes are TRBV4-2 and TRBJ2-7; TRBD1 is a possible D gene (5 bases). CDR1 is LGHNA, CDR2 YNFKEQ, per germline. With 4 bases removed from V and 6 bases from J, the gap between germline ends came to 16 bases. The CDR3 spans 14 residues. CDR3 DNA: TGTGCCAGCAGCCTAACATTTCAAGGGGCCGAGCAGTACTTC. This gives the protein CASSLTFQGAEQYF.

The genes are TRBV5-5 and TRBJ2-7; TRBD1 matches 8 bases. There are 15 residues in the CDR3. Trimming at V came to 7 bases and at J to 5 bases, leaving 14 bases not matched to a gene. Looked up from germline, CDR1 is SGHKS and CDR2 is YYEKEE (reference sequence). This CDR3 reads CASEQTPRGLDEQYF. The CDR3 DNA reads as TGTGCCAGCGAACAGACCCCCAGGGGGCTCGACGAGCAGTACTTC.

The chain uses TRBV7-2 and TRBJ2-7; weak D call: TRBD2 (5 bases). There are 14 residues in the CDR3. V lost 4 bases and J 1 base, leaving 11 bases between the germline ends. Germline CDR1 SGHTA, CDR2 FQGNSA. The CDR3 loop is CASSYGSGSYEQYF. The DNA for the CDR3 is TGTGCCAGCAGCTATGGGAGTGGTTCCTACGAGCAGTACTTC.

The chain carries TRBV6-5 and TRBJ1-1, with 8 bases fitting TRBD1. Per the germline V gene, CDR1 is MNHEY and CDR2 is SVGAGI. With V trimmed by 10 bases and J by 5 bases, 12 bases remained unmatched. The CDR3 contains 14 residues. The CDR3 region is CATAPQGAETEAFF. DNA for the CDR3: TGTGCCACCGCTCCCCAGGGGGCAGAAACTGAAGCTTTCTTT.

This clone was counted a few times. The CDR3 bases are TGTGCCAGCAGCGCGAATCAGGGCGACCCCTCCCATACGCAGTATTTT. It codes for CASSANQGDPSHTQYF. V and J are TRBV7-8 and TRBJ2-3; D is possibly TRBD1 (5 bases). The CDR3 runs 16 residues. Germline V gene data show CDR1 as SGHVS and CDR2 as FQNEAQ. Trimming stripped 5 bases from V and 7 bases from J, with 22 bases between.

This rearrangement joins TRBV4-2 to TRBJ1-6; D remains ambiguous. Germline V gene sequence: CDR1 LGHNA, CDR2 YNFKEQ. CDR3 length: 17 residues. V was shortened by 0 bases and J by 7 bases, with 16 bases between the two germline ends. CDR3 DNA sequence: TGTGCCAGCAGCCAAGATTCGAAGGGAGATTTGAATTCACCCCTCCACTTT. It specifies CASSQDSKGDLNSPLHF.

The rearrangement links TRBV6-6 to TRBJ2-1, with D tentatively TRBD2 (6 bases). CDR1 MNHNY and CDR2 SVGAGI come from the germline V gene (reference sequence). Trimming pared 6 bases from V and 3 bases from J, leaving 15 bases between. The CDR3 spans 15 residues. CDR3 sequence (DNA): TGTGCCAGCAGGTCTCAGGAGGGTAGCTACAATGAGCAGTTCTTC. Translation: CASRSQEGSYNEQFF.

The DNA for the CDR3 is TGTGCCAGTAGTGCCCAACTTGACTACAATGAGCAGTTCTTC. Amino acid sequence: CASSAQLDYNEQFF. The chain couples TRBV19 to TRBJ2-1; no reliable D call. This CDR3 has 14 residues. Germline lookup yields CDR1 LNHDA and CDR2 SQIVND (reference sequence). The germline V and J ends were trimmed by 5 bases and 3 bases, with 11 bases remaining between them.

V usage is TRBV28 and J usage is TRBJ1-5, with 9 bases identical to TRBD1. This CDR3 has 16 residues. Germline CDR1 is MDHEN and CDR2 is SYDVKM. The trim removed 3 bases at V and 6 bases at J, leaving 9 bases unmatched. The CDR3 DNA follows: TGTGCCAGCAGTTTCGGGACAGGGCGAGGAGGTCAGCCCCAGCATTTT. Its translation: CASSFGTGRGGQPQHF.

The chain couples TRBV19 to TRBJ2-3; D may be TRBD2 (6 bases). The germline CDR1 and CDR2 sequences are LNHDA and SQIVND (reference sequence). The CDR3 runs 15 residues. Deletions cut 6 bases from V and 0 bases from J, with 13 bases between. The chain's CDR3 is CASRTSGFSTDTQYF. DNA for the CDR3: TGTGCCAGTAGAACAAGCGGGTTTAGCACAGATACGCAGTATTTT.

This rearrangement joins TRBV5-4 to TRBJ1-2; TRBD1 matches 7 bases. J was trimmed by 2 bases and V by 3 bases; bases with no gene match: 7. The CDR3 runs to 15 residues. The V gene's germline CDR1 is SGHNT and CDR2 YYREEE (reference sequence). DNA for the CDR3: TGTGCCAGCAGCTCAAAGACAGGGTTCAACTATGGCTACACCTTC. Its translation is CASSSKTGFNYGYTF. The entire variable domain, with the rest obtained from reference TRBV5-4 and TRBJ1-2, is as follows: ETGVTQSPTHLIKTRGQQVTLRCSSQSGHNTVSWYQQALGQGPQFIFQYYREEENGRGNFPPRFSGLQFPNYSSELNVNALELDDSALYLCASSSKTGFNYGYTFGSGTRLTVV.

The rearrangement joins TRBV5-1 to TRBJ1-1; D is uncertain. The CDR3 sequence is 13 residues long. Germline CDR1 is SGHRS and CDR2 is YFSETQ. The V end lost 4 bases, the J end lost 1 base, and 8 bases lay between the germline ends. CDR3 nucleotides: TGCGCCAGCAGCACCACACGGAACACTGAAGCTTTCTTT. Translating it yields CASSTTRNTEAFF.

The V and J genes are TRBV5-1 and TRBJ2-1, with D uncertain. This CDR3 spans 12 amino acids. Germline lookup yields CDR1 SGHRS and CDR2 YFSETQ. Trimming shortened V by 0 bases and J by 9 bases, and 7 bases separated the two germline ends. CDR3: CASSLESGEQFF. In DNA form, the CDR3 reads TGCGCCAGCAGCTTGGAGAGTGGTGAGCAGTTCTTC.

The V call is TRBV27, the J call TRBJ1-2; 9 positions match TRBD1. Germline V gene sequence: CDR1 MNHEY, CDR2 SMNVEV (reference sequence). V was clipped by 0 bases and J by 6 bases; unmatched bases: 5. This CDR3 comprises 15 residues. The CDR3 DNA reads TGTGCCAGCAGTTTATCGGGGGGACAGGGAGATGGCTACACCTTC. The encoded protein is CASSLSGGQGDGYTF.

The V and J genes are TRBV5-6 and TRBJ1-2, with TRBD1 identical over 9 bases. The V gene end was trimmed by 0 bases and the J gene end by 13 bases; junction bases not matched to a gene: 4. The CDR3 has 12 amino acids. The V gene's germline CDR1 is SGHDT and CDR2 YYEEEE. As DNA, the CDR3 is TGTGCCAGCAGCTTGGGACAGGGGGGGAGCACCTTC. It encodes CASSLGQGGSTF.

The chain recombines TRBV5-1 with TRBJ2-7, with 7 bases that match TRBD2. This CDR3 spans 12 amino acids. The J segment lost 11 bases and the V segment lost 0 bases, leaving 5 bases of the junction unmatched. Germline V CDR1 and CDR2: SGHRS, YFSETQ. CDR3 region: CASSLAAGREYF. Written as DNA, the CDR3 is TGCGCCAGCAGCTTGGCCGCAGGGAGGGAGTACTTC. The full variable domain, its missing parts supplied by reference TRBV5-1 and TRBJ2-7, is KAGVTQTPRYLIKTRGQQVTLSCSPISGHRSVSWYQQTPGQGLQFLFEYFSETQRNKGNFPGRFSGRQFSNSRSEMNVSTLELGDSALYLCASSLAAGREYFGPGTRLTVT.

DNA of the CDR3: TGTGCCAGCACCCCGGGACAGGGGCTTTACAATGAGCAGTTCTTC. It codes for CASTPGQGLYNEQFF. V usage is TRBV6-1 and J usage is TRBJ2-1; 10 bases are a match to TRBD1. The junction had 7 bases not matched to a gene; V was cut back by 7 bases and J by 4 bases. The CDR3 loop spans 15 amino acids. The germline gives CDR1 MNHNS, CDR2 SASEGT.

This sequence joins TRBV9 and TRBJ2-2; weak D call: TRBD2 (6 bases). Germline assignment: CDR1 SGDLS and CDR2 YYNGEE. The V end was cut by 0 bases, the J end by 5 bases, with 11 bases between. This CDR3 has 15 residues. CDR3 sequence: CASSVAGRKTGELFF. CDR3 sequence (DNA): TGTGCCAGCAGCGTAGCAGGGAGGAAAACCGGGGAGCTGTTTTTT.

V and J are TRBV19 and TRBJ2-7; 7 bases are a match to TRBD2. The germline V gene encodes CDR1 LNHDA and CDR2 SQIVND (reference sequence). The length of the CDR3 is 13 residues. V gave up 1 base and J gave up 4 bases; unmatched junction bases: 1. CDR3 amino acids: CASSIAGGYEQYF. DNA of the CDR3: TGTGCCAGTAGTATAGCGGGAGGTTACGAGCAGTACTTC.

This clone was recorded once. The rearrangement joins TRBV27 to TRBJ1-2, with 7 bases aligning to TRBD1. This CDR3 contains 13 residues. Unmatched junction bases numbered 12, after V lost 5 bases and J lost 12 bases. From germline, CDR1 is MNHEY and CDR2 SMNVEV (reference sequence). The CDR3 is CASSKTGQPIHTF. DNA for the CDR3: TGTGCCAGCAGTAAAACGGGACAGCCGATCCACACCTTC.

CDR3 bases: TGTGCCAGCTCACCACCGGAAAGTTGGGGACAGGGAGCTTTCTTT. Amino acid sequence: CASSPPESWGQGAFF. The chain combines TRBV18 with TRBJ1-1; 9 nucleotides agree with TRBD1. Germline V lookup: CDR1 KGHSH, CDR2 LQKENI. The CDR3 has 15 amino acids. V lost 0 bases to trimming and J lost 10 bases; unmatched junction nucleotides: 9.

This chain uses TRBV15 with TRBJ2-7; the match to TRBD2 covers 7 bases. CDR3 length equals 14 residues. Germline-derived CDR1 and CDR2 are LNHNV and YYDKDF (reference sequence). V was pared by 0 bases and J by 5 bases, with 4 bases of the junction left unmatched. This chain's CDR3 is CATSRERLAHEQYF. CDR3 nucleotides: TGTGCCACCAGCAGAGAAAGACTAGCCCACGAGCAGTACTTC.

The chain links TRBV2 to TRBJ2-5, with D possibly TRBD1 on 6 matching bases. With the DNA end fitting TRBJ2-7 better, the J assignment may be wrong. The CDR3 is 15 residues long. Germline assignment: CDR1 SNHLY and CDR2 FYNNEI. The CDR3 coding sequence is TGTGCCAGCAGGGACAGTCAACAACCGATATACGAGCAGTACTTC. The encoded protein is CASRDSQQPIYEQYF.

The chain couples TRBV9 to TRBJ2-7, with 10 positions matching TRBD2. CDR1 is SGDLS and CDR2 is YYNGEE in the germline V gene. J gave up 7 bases and V 0 bases, and 7 bases lay outside the gene matches. CDR3 size: 15 residues. The CDR3 loop is CASSVATSGEGEQYF. As DNA, the CDR3 is TGTGCCAGCAGCGTAGCTACTAGCGGGGAAGGGGAGCAGTACTTC.

This chain connects TRBV6-1 to TRBJ2-5, with D perhaps matching TRBD1 (6 bases). Between the trimmed V and J ends, which lost 0 bases and 4 bases, there was a span of 18 bases. CDR3 size: 17 residues. Germline lookup yields CDR1 MNHNS and CDR2 SASEGT. The CDR3 is CASSEAWHRGGRETQYF. CDR3 coding DNA: TGTGCCAGCAGTGAAGCATGGCACAGAGGGGGTCGAGAGACCCAGTACTTC.

This chain uses TRBV10-3 with TRBJ2-3; 7 nucleotides agree with TRBD2. The junction had 9 bases not matched to a gene; V was cut back by 6 bases and J by 3 bases. Germline CDR1 reads ENHRY; CDR2 reads SYGVKD. This CDR3 is built from 15 residues. The CDR3 loop reads CAISLGAGETDTQYF. The CDR3 nucleotides are TGTGCCATCAGCCTCGGGGCGGGAGAGACAGATACGCAGTATTTT.

J is TRBJ2-5 and V is TRBV7-9; 7 bases match TRBD1. The better agreement between TRBJ2-7 and the DNA end casts doubt on the J call. The germline V gene has CDR1 SEHNR and CDR2 FQNEAQ (reference sequence). This CDR3 contains 19 residues. This CDR3 reads CASVQTGEILEVRSYEQYF. CDR3 DNA sequence: TGTGCCAGCGTCCAAACAGGGGAAATCCTAGAGGTACGCTCCTACGAGCAGTACTTC.

The chain employs TRBV9 and TRBJ1-3; D gene unclear. V lost 0 bases to trimming and J lost 0 bases, with 10 bases between them. Germline CDR1 is SGDLS and CDR2 is YYNGEE. The CDR3 is made up of 16 amino acids. The CDR3 sequence is CASSVGGEFSGNTIYF. The CDR3 nucleotides are TGTGCCAGCAGCGTAGGTGGTGAGTTCTCTGGAAACACCATATATTTT.

V usage is TRBV28 and J usage is TRBJ2-4; 8 bases agree with TRBD1. The CDR3 length is 14 residues. Germline lookup yields CDR1 MDHEN and CDR2 SYDVKM. V was clipped by 2 bases and J by 8 bases; unmatched bases: 5. The CDR3 nucleotides read TGTGCCAGCAGTTTACCTACAGGGGGATACATTCAGTACTTC. Translating it yields CASSLPTGGYIQYF. The full variable domain, in which reference TRBV28 and TRBJ2-4 provide the parts outside the CDR3, is DVKVTQSSRYLVKRTGEKVFLECVQDMDHENMFWYRQDPGLGLRLIYFSYDVKMKEKGDIPEGYSVSREKKERFSLILESASTNQTSMYLCASSLPTGGYIQYFGAGTRLSVL.